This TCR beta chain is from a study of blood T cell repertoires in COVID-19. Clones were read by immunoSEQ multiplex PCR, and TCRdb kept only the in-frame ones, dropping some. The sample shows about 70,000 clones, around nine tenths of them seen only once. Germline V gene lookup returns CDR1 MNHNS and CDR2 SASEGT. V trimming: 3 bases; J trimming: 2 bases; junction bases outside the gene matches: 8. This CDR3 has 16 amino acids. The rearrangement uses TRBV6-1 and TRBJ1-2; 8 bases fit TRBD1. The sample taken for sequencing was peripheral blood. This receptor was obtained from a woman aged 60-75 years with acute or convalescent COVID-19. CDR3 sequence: CASSETPRTGNYGYTF. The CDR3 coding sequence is TGTGCCAGCAGTGAGACCCCCAGGACAGGGAACTATGGCTACACCTTC.